These 16 T cell receptor beta chains were all obtained from the same sample, sequenced in a study of blood T cell repertoires in COVID-19 (dated by TCRdb to about 2020). Libraries were prepared through the immunoSEQ multiplex PCR assay. TCRdb took over this immuneACCESS table, retaining in-frame rearrangements with V and J assigned. Such tables are incomplete; in checked studies, under half of the missing clones stem from an unresolved V gene, and the remainder is unexplained. The sample records 65,000 to 70,000 clones, about 81% of which are singletons. The leading ten clones occupy 9.2% of the sample. Material for sequencing was peripheral blood. The receptors come from a human donor in a cohort sampled during active COVID-19.

CDR3 DNA: TGTGCCATCAGTGAGTCCACAGACAGGGTGTCCGAAAAACTGTTTTTT. This gives the protein CAISESTDRVSEKLFF. The gene calls are TRBV10-3 and TRBJ1-4, with 7 bases lining up with TRBD1. The V and J ends lost 0 bases and 8 bases, in that order; junction bases with no gene match: 9. The germline CDR1 and CDR2 sequences are ENHRY and SYGVKD. The CDR3 is made up of 16 amino acids.

The rearrangement uses TRBV5-6 and TRBJ2-7; D is uncertain. With 0 bases removed from V and 7 bases from J, the gap between germline ends came to 5 bases. CDR1 and CDR2 from the germline V gene are SGHDT and YYEEEE. The CDR3 covers 11 residues. The CDR3 region has the DNA TGTGCCAGCAGCTTGGTCGGGGAGCAGTACTTC. Translation gives CASSLVGEQYF.

This clone showed up just once. The V and J genes are TRBV28 and TRBJ2-7, with 9 nucleotides matching TRBD1. There are 14 residues in the CDR3. Germline CDR1 and CDR2: MDHEN and SYDVKM. With V trimmed by 7 bases and J by 1 base, 5 bases remained unmatched. Here the CDR3 DNA reads TGTGCCAGCACTGCACAGGGGGCATCCTACGAGCAGTACTTC. The encoded protein is CASTAQGASYEQYF.

This clone was seen a single time. The chain carries TRBV4-2 and TRBJ2-7, with TRBD2 matching over 8 bases. The CDR3 is 16 residues long. Germline trimming cut 0 bases from V and 2 bases from J; bases unmatched to any gene: 6. Germline-derived CDR1 and CDR2 are LGHNA and YNFKEQ. The chain's CDR3 is CASSQDRLAGAYEQYF. CDR3 DNA sequence: TGTGCCAGCAGCCAAGATCGGCTAGCGGGTGCCTACGAGCAGTACTTC.

CDR3 sequence: CASSPDRGWGTEAFF. CDR3 nucleotides: TGTGCCAGCAGCCCAGACAGGGGATGGGGCACTGAAGCTTTCTTT. This chain joins TRBV5-6 and TRBJ1-1; 8 bases match TRBD1. The CDR3 has 15 amino acids. J gave up 4 bases and V 4 bases, and 9 bases lay outside the gene matches. Germline loops: CDR1 SGHDT, CDR2 YYEEEE.

This chain joins TRBV30 and TRBJ1-3, with unresolved D. Deletions cut 1 base from V and 9 bases from J, with 10 bases between. Germline lookup yields CDR1 GTSNPN and CDR2 SVGIG (reference sequence). CDR3 length equals 12 residues. The chain's CDR3 is CAWSAEEGTIYF. The CDR3 region has the DNA TGTGCCTGGAGTGCGGAAGAGGGCACCATATATTTT. Using reference TRBV30 and TRBJ1-3 for the parts outside the CDR3, the full variable domain is SQTIHQWPATLVQPVGSPLSLECTVEGTSNPNLYWYRQAAGRGLQLLFYSVGIGQISSEVPQNLSASRPQDRQFILSSKKLLLSDSGFYLCAWSAEEGTIYFGEGSWLTVV.

The rearrangement joins TRBV4-1 to TRBJ2-5, with D tentatively TRBD1 (5 bases). The V end lost 0 bases, the J end lost 2 bases, and 13 bases lay between the germline ends. The CDR3 spans 16 residues. Per germline, CDR1 MGHRA and CDR2 YSYEKL. The CDR3 protein is CASSQDRQGLQETQYF. The CDR3 bases are TGCGCCAGCAGCCAAGATCGGCAGGGCTTACAAGAGACCCAGTACTTC.

The rearrangement links TRBV27 to TRBJ2-3; a possible D gene is TRBD2 (5 bases). Germline lookup yields CDR1 MNHEY and CDR2 SMNVEV (reference sequence). With 0 bases removed from V and 1 base from J, the gap between germline ends came to 5 bases. This CDR3 comprises 14 residues. In DNA, the CDR3 is TGTGCCAGCAGTTTATCGCGGGGCACAGATACGCAGTATTTT. Protein sequence: CASSLSRGTDTQYF.

The chain has TRBV2 and TRBJ2-4; TRBD1 aligns across 7 bases. Germline V CDR1 and CDR2: SNHLY, FYNNEI. This CDR3 comprises 14 residues. V was pared by 9 bases and J by 9 bases, with 14 bases of the junction left unmatched. The CDR3 coding sequence is TGTGCCAGGAGGGACAGCCAAAAAATATGCATTCAGTACTTC. It codes for CARRDSQKICIQYF.

The V gene is TRBV4-3, the J gene TRBJ2-1; 10 bases fit TRBD2. V lost 0 bases, J lost 0 bases, and 5 bases stayed unmatched. The CDR3 covers 18 residues. In germline, CDR1 is LGHNA, CDR2 YSLEER. The DNA of the CDR3 is TGCGCCAGCAGCCAAGATGCTAGCGGGAGAATCTCCTACAATGAGCAGTTCTTC. It codes for CASSQDASGRISYNEQFF.

This chain joins TRBV7-9 and TRBJ2-7, with D possibly being TRBD2 (5 bases). The CDR3 totals 14 residues. Germline CDR1 SEHNR, CDR2 FQNEAQ (reference sequence). V lost 9 bases to trimming and J lost 2 bases, with 17 bases between them. CDR3 region: CASRENSLTYEQYF. DNA of the CDR3: TGTGCCAGTCGGGAAAATAGCTTAACCTACGAGCAGTACTTC.

This clone was found a few times. The gene calls are TRBV6-6 and TRBJ1-5; no firm D call. This CDR3 has 14 amino acids. V shed 4 bases and J shed 6 bases, with 13 bases lying between them. CDR1 and CDR2 from the germline V gene are MNHNY and SVGAGI (reference sequence). The CDR3 nucleotides read TGTGCCAGCAGTTTGGGAGAGGGCCTTCAGCCCCAGCATTTT. Its translation: CASSLGEGLQPQHF.

The chain employs TRBV9 and TRBJ1-4; TRBD1 agrees at 11 bases. The CDR3 consists of 16 residues. Trimming at V came to 5 bases and at J to 3 bases, leaving 6 bases not matched to a gene. Germline V gene sequence: CDR1 SGDLS, CDR2 YYNGEE. DNA for the CDR3: TGTGCCAGCAGTCGTCGGACAGGGGGCCCTAATGAAAAACTGTTTTTT. Protein product: CASSRRTGGPNEKLFF. Complete variable domain (other parts from reference TRBV9 and TRBJ1-4): DSGVTQTPKHLITATGQRVTLRCSPRSGDLSVYWYQQSLDQGLQFLIQYYNGEERAKGNILERFSAQQFPDLHSELNLSSLELGDSALYFCASSRRTGGPNEKLFFGSGTQLSVL.

This clone is a singleton in its sample. This chain uses TRBV5-1 with TRBJ2-7, with 7 positions matching TRBD1. With V trimmed by 4 bases and J by 2 bases, 9 bases remained unmatched. Germline assignment: CDR1 SGHRS and CDR2 YFSETQ. The CDR3 spans 15 residues. CDR3 DNA: TGCGCCAGCAGCGCCTGGGACAGTCGTCCCTACGAGCAGTACTTC. Residues: CASSAWDSRPYEQYF.

The V and J genes are TRBV27 and TRBJ2-5; D perhaps matches TRBD1 (7 bases). There are 13 residues in the CDR3. V dropped 6 bases and J dropped 5 bases, with 13 bases sitting between them. CDR1 MNHEY and CDR2 SMNVEV come from the germline V gene (reference sequence). CDR3 region: CASSSQGRETQYF. The DNA for the CDR3 is TGTGCCAGCAGCTCACAGGGGAGGGAGACCCAGTACTTC.

The chain couples TRBV3-1 (or the pseudogene TRBV3-2) to TRBJ1-5, with D possibly being TRBD1 (5 bases). Trimming removed 4 bases at V and 5 bases at J, with 9 bases between. Germline V gene data show CDR1 as LGHDT and CDR2 as YNNKEL (reference sequence). There are 13 residues in the CDR3. The CDR3 coding sequence is TGTGCCAGCAGCCTCAGGGAAGATCAGCCCCAGCATTTT. It translates to CASSLREDQPQHF.